This entry is about one T cell receptor beta chain. V was clipped by 0 bases and J by 10 bases, with 4 bases between them. Per the germline V gene, CDR1 is MGHDK and CDR2 is SYGVNS. The CDR3 runs 11 residues. The record originates from a study of OX40 agonist ivuxolimab in advanced cancers. Across the study: Dose-escalation patients' cancers were hepatocellular carcinoma, melanoma, renal cell or head and neck cancer. With a range of roughly 20 to 85, age averaged about 58 years, and 65% to 85% were male.

The assay was immunoSEQ multiplex PCR, and TCRdb's table has in-frame clones only and misses some. The table includes roughly 77,000 clones, 80% to 95% detected once. The chain couples TRBV25-1 to TRBJ2-1; D uncertain. This TCR was sampled from an adult with an advanced solid tumor such as melanoma, head and neck, liver or kidney cancer. Material: CD4+ or CD8+ T cells sorted from blood, obtained in a trial of the OX40 agonist ivuxolimab. The CDR3 is CASSEYQEQFF. The CDR3 DNA reads TGTGCCAGCAGTGAATATCAAGAGCAGTTCTTC.